The count of the clone carrying this T cell receptor beta chain is one. Its specificity is not known. The sample belongs to a study of Ad26.COV2.S vaccination and SARS-CoV-2 variants. Study details: Intramuscularly, Ad26.COV2.S was given either once or twice, 56 days apart. Notes on the study in general: Vaccine recipients and placebo recipients showed similar non-spike TCR breadth.

Treatment meaning: approximately 18 received Ad26.COV2.S at low or high dose, single or two shots; about 5 received placebo; per-sample allocation not given. Samples came from day 63 after the first vaccine or placebo injection. The donor was a Boston adult aged 18-55 years. This table comes from immunoSEQ multiplex PCR, and its TCRdb copy is limited to in-frame clones, with some not included. Of around 270,000 clones listed, about 83% are singletons. V was cut by 5 bases and J by 9 bases, with 20 bases left in between. Germline-derived CDR1 and CDR2 are SGHAT and FQDESV (reference sequence). The CDR3 is 15 amino acids.

The rearrangement links TRBV11-1 to TRBJ2-4, with D possibly TRBD2 on 6 matching bases. The sequence was collected from a person aged 18-65 years who received the Ad26.COV2.S COVID-19 vaccine or a placebo. Sequenced here: peripheral blood, sampled in a trial of Ad26.COV2.S vaccine versus placebo. The CDR3 bases are TGTGCCAGCAGCCGGACTACCCAAATTGGAGGCATTCAGTACTTC. This codes for CASSRTTQIGGIQYF.